The clone carrying this T cell receptor (beta chain) was seen only a few times. Antigen specificity is unknown. The sample originates from a study of cytomegalovirus exposure and HLA in healthy donors. Study outcomes and limitations: TCR beta chains numbering under 200 were designated cytomegalovirus-associated. One later analysis reportedly identified an Asian-associated ancestry cluster that showed fewer N-insertions than the approximately 700-donor mean. When analyzed later, the rates of TCR association showed variation by HLA locus, with DRB1 the most and HLA-C the fewest.

The PCR ran on 60 Vbeta and 13 Jbeta primers. Sequencing used immunoSEQ multiplex PCR; TCRdb keeps in-frame clones, though not all of them. This sample has some 150,000 clones; roughly 73% occur once, and the top ten carry 0.9% to 1.2%. V was cut by 0 bases and J by 3 bases, with 10 bases left in between. This CDR3 has 14 amino acids. Germline-derived CDR1 and CDR2 are SGHKS and YYEKEE (reference sequence). Donors likely had unrecorded immune exposures despite being nominally healthy when sampled. The chain has TRBV5-5 and TRBJ2-7; the D gene is possibly TRBD1 (6 bases). This receptor was taken from a male donor in good health and CMV-seronegative. Source material: PBMCs. The CDR3 bases are TGTGCCAGCAGCTTGGAACCGGACAGCTACGAGCAGTACTTC. Its translation is CASSLEPDSYEQYF.